Below, 27 T cell receptor beta chains from the same sample are listed, as sequenced in a study of response to subunit inactivated influenza vaccine. In TCRdb, the RT-PCR reads were re-called with MiXCR into one record per CDR3 protein. The sample yields more than 150,000 distinct CDR3 sequences, about 9% seen once. The source material was non-naive T cells sorted from PBMCs, sampled on the day of vaccination. Receptors were obtained from a man aged 50-59 years who received an inactivated influenza vaccine.

The rearrangement joins TRBV2 to TRBJ2-1; D is ambiguous. Germline CDR1 SNHLY, CDR2 FYNNEI. Trimming took off 7 bases at V and 5 bases at J, with 15 bases between the two ends. The CDR3 spans 14 residues. As DNA, the CDR3 is TGTGCCAGCATGTTCACCTCATGGGACAATGAGCAGTTCTTC. It codes for CASMFTSWDNEQFF.

The V call is TRBV27, the J call TRBJ2-7; TRBD1 matches at 10 bases. Trimming took 5 bases from V and 1 from J; bases not matched to a gene: 11. The length of the CDR3 is 17 residues. Germline V gene sequence: CDR1 MNHEY, CDR2 SMNVEV (reference sequence). CDR3 amino acids: CASSRYIRQGASYEQYF. In nucleotides, the CDR3 is TGTGCCAGCAGTCGGTATATTAGACAGGGGGCTTCCTACGAGCAGTACTTC.

This clonotype was seen at least ten times. J is TRBJ2-3 and V is TRBV4-3, with 9 bases aligning to TRBD2. The germline CDR1 and CDR2 sequences are LGHNA and YSLEER. The CDR3 runs 16 residues. The ends lost 3 bases at V and 2 bases at J; junction bases unmatched: 6. The CDR3: CASSQGPSGNTDTQYF. CDR3 DNA: TGCGCCAGCAGCCAGGGTCCTAGCGGGAACACAGATACGCAGTATTTT.

This clonotype was seen only a few times. The chain joins TRBV28 to TRBJ2-2; the D gene is possibly TRBD2 (5 bases). The CDR3 sequence is 16 residues long. Per germline, CDR1 MDHEN and CDR2 SYDVKM. Trimming stripped 5 bases from V and 0 bases from J, with 13 bases between. CDR3 bases: TGTGCCAGCAGTCTCCTCAGCGGCACGAACACCGGGGAGCTGTTTTTT. Translating it yields CASSLLSGTNTGELFF.

The chain employs TRBV12-3 or TRBV12-4 and TRBJ1-2, with D possibly matching TRBD1 (5 bases). Deletions cut 2 bases from V and 8 bases from J, with 15 bases between. This CDR3 contains 14 residues. CDR3 bases: TGTGCCAGCAGTTTAAGCGGGAGGGAGGGGGGCTACACCTTC. Residues: CASSLSGREGGYTF.

This clonotype was seen more than once but under ten times. V usage is TRBV28 and J usage is TRBJ1-5, with a possible D match to TRBD1 (5 bases). V lost 3 bases and J 0 bases, leaving 12 bases between the germline ends. The CDR3 totals 16 residues. Per germline, CDR1 MDHEN and CDR2 SYDVKM. CDR3 bases: TGTGCCAGCAGTTTCAGGGCCCAATATAGCAATCAGCCCCAGCATTTT. Its protein product is CASSFRAQYSNQPQHF.

This clonotype was counted ten times or more. This chain connects TRBV12-3 or TRBV12-4 to TRBJ2-2, with D possibly matching TRBD2 (6 bases). This CDR3 region has 16 residues. V was clipped by 3 bases and J by 0 bases, with 11 bases between them. DNA of the CDR3: TGTGCCAGCAGTTTGTTCACTAGCTCGAACACCGGGGAGCTGTTTTTT. As protein: CASSLFTSSNTGELFF.

This clonotype was observed a handful of times. The chain couples TRBV5-5 to TRBJ2-3; D gene unclear. Deletions cut 2 bases from V and 0 bases from J, with 10 bases between. The CDR3 is 15 residues long. Looked up from germline, CDR1 is SGHKS and CDR2 is YYEKEE (reference sequence). CDR3 nucleotides: TGTGCCAGCAGCTTAAGCTTCTCGAGCACAGATACGCAGTATTTT. Protein: CASSLSFSSTDTQYF.

This clonotype was counted many times. The chain recombines TRBV20-1 with TRBJ2-2, with TRBD2 identical over 7 bases. The CDR3 loop spans 14 amino acids. V lost 5 bases and J lost 6; bases outside the gene matches: 9. Germline V gives CDR1 DFQATT, CDR2 SNEGSKA (reference sequence). The CDR3 loop is CSAPRRGGSGELFF. DNA for the CDR3: TGCAGTGCTCCGAGAAGGGGAGGGTCCGGGGAGCTGTTTTTT.

V usage is TRBV7-2 and J usage is TRBJ2-5; unclear D gene. CDR1 is SGHTA, CDR2 FQGNSA, per germline. CDR3 length: 14 residues. V lost 6 bases to trimming and J lost 2 bases, with 13 bases between them. CDR3 loop: CASSYYQKQETQYF. The CDR3 DNA sequence: TGTGCCAGCAGTTATTACCAAAAACAAGAGACCCAGTACTTC.

The chain has TRBV7-6 and TRBJ2-7, with D perhaps given as TRBD1 or TRBD2 (5 bases each). CDR3 length: 14 residues. Germline V gene lookup returns CDR1 SGHVS and CDR2 FNYEAQ. Trimming removed 8 bases from V and 1 base from J, with 15 bases in between. The CDR3 nucleotides read TGTGCCAGCGGGGGTCTAGCCCCATCCTACGAGCAGTACTTC. This translates into CASGGLAPSYEQYF.

At least ten counts were recorded for this clonotype. The chain combines TRBV5-1 with TRBJ2-5; 10 bases are shared with TRBD2. The CDR3 is 16 residues long. Per the germline V gene, CDR1 is SGHRS and CDR2 is YFSETQ. With 0 bases clipped from V and 9 bases from J, the junction kept 11 bases outside the gene matches. CDR3 DNA sequence: TGCGCCAGCAGCTTGGGGACTAGCGGACCAAGAGAAGCCCAGTACTTC. Translating gives CASSLGTSGPREAQYF.

This clonotype was counted at least ten times. The chain uses TRBV7-8 and TRBJ2-7, with 9 bases matching TRBD1. Trimming cost V 5 bases and J 3 bases; bases outside gene matches: 8. There are 15 residues in the CDR3. Germline CDR1 SGHVS, CDR2 FQNEAQ. The CDR3 sequence is CASSPRGQGNYEQYF. CDR3 nucleotides: TGTGCCAGCAGCCCGCGGGGACAGGGCAACTACGAGCAGTACTTC.

This clonotype has more than one count but fewer than ten. This chain uses TRBV7-8 with TRBJ2-7; D unresolved. Germline V gene sequence: CDR1 SGHVS, CDR2 FQNEAQ. The CDR3 extends over 13 amino acids. V was trimmed by 0 bases and J by 5 bases, leaving 8 bases between them. The CDR3 DNA reads TGTGCCAGCAGCTTAGCCCCTCGGGACGAGCAGTACTTC. It encodes CASSLAPRDEQYF.

This clonotype was counted at least ten times. The rearrangement uses TRBV6-5 and TRBJ1-1; the D gene is possibly TRBD1 (5 bases). This CDR3 region has 14 residues. The ends were cut back, 4 bases at V and 0 bases at J, with 9 bases in the middle. CDR1 and CDR2 (germline): MNHEY, SVGAGI. This CDR3 is CASSFGRVNTEAFF. As DNA, the CDR3 is TGTGCCAGCAGTTTTGGCAGGGTGAACACTGAAGCTTTCTTT.

V and J are TRBV20-1 and TRBJ1-1; 10 bases are shared with TRBD1. The CDR3 runs 14 residues. Per the germline V gene, CDR1 is DFQATT and CDR2 is SNEGSKA (reference sequence). Trimming removed 0 bases from V and 4 bases from J; junction bases left unmatched: 2. For the CDR3, the DNA is TGCAGTGCTAGAGATGACAGGGGGCTCACTGAAGCTTTCTTT. Its protein product is CSARDDRGLTEAFF.

This clonotype was counted at least ten times. This chain connects TRBV20-1 to TRBJ2-3, with D possibly TRBD2 on 5 matching bases. V gave up 2 bases and J gave up 1 base, with 16 bases separating them. Looked up from germline, CDR1 is DFQATT and CDR2 is SNEGSKA (reference sequence). The CDR3 is 16 amino acids. The CDR3 loop reads CSARYASWPRTDTQYF. CDR3 nucleotides: TGCAGTGCTAGATACGCTAGCTGGCCTCGCACAGATACGCAGTATTTT.

This chain joins TRBV20-1 and TRBJ2-5; 12 bases fit TRBD2. The CDR3 runs 18 residues. Germline trimming cut 1 base from V and 0 bases from J; bases unmatched to any gene: 9. Germline values: CDR1 DFQATT, CDR2 SNEGSKA (reference sequence). DNA of the CDR3: TGCAGTGCTAGAGCGCGGACTAGCGGGGTAGTCTACCAAGAGACCCAGTACTTC. It codes for CSARARTSGVVYQETQYF.

The chain has TRBV12-3 or TRBV12-4 and TRBJ1-1; D is uncertain. Trimming pared 5 bases from V and 0 bases from J, leaving 10 bases between. The CDR3 runs 14 residues. CDR3 sequence (DNA): TGTGCCAGCAGTATTAGGGCTATGAACACTGAAGCTTTCTTT. Protein product: CASSIRAMNTEAFF.

This clonotype was detected many times. The J gene is TRBJ2-2, the V gene TRBV12-3 or TRBV12-4; maybe TRBD2 (7 bases). V shed 3 bases and J shed 5 bases, with 13 bases lying between them. The CDR3 contains 15 residues. This CDR3 is CASSFGGAGTGELFF. In DNA, the CDR3 is TGTGCCAGCAGTTTTGGGGGGGCAGGAACCGGGGAGCTGTTTTTT.

The chain joins TRBV5-1 to TRBJ2-2, with D unresolved. CDR1 SGHRS and CDR2 YFSETQ come from the germline V gene. V shed 0 bases and J shed 2 bases, with 5 bases lying between them. The CDR3 is 14 amino acids. The DNA of the CDR3 is TGCGCCAGCAGCTTGGACAGCAACACCGGGGAGCTGTTTTTT. Protein: CASSLDSNTGELFF.

This rearrangement joins TRBV10-3 to TRBJ1-1; D uncertain. The CDR3 runs 14 residues. Trimming left V 0 bases short and J 5 bases short, with 10 bases between. Germline loops: CDR1 ENHRY, CDR2 SYGVKD. The CDR3, as DNA: TGTGCCATCAGTGAGTCCTGGGGAGGGACTGAAGCTTTCTTT. Its protein product is CAISESWGGTEAFF.

V is TRBV20-1 and J is TRBJ2-7; 9 bases fit TRBD1. The CDR3 runs to 15 residues. Losses at the gene ends were 3 bases for V and 0 bases for J; bases not matched to a gene: 6. Germline assignment: CDR1 DFQATT and CDR2 SNEGSKA (reference sequence). CDR3 sequence reads: CSARGQGSSSYEQYF. In nucleotides, the CDR3 is TGCAGTGCTAGGGGACAGGGATCCAGCTCCTACGAGCAGTACTTC.

Details on this clonotype: A much larger clone is a single base away; this may be a read error. This chain links TRBV6-1 with TRBJ2-1; tentative D call: TRBD1 (5 bases). This CDR3 is 14 amino acids long. The germline gives CDR1 MNHNS, CDR2 SASEGT. Trimming cost V 6 bases and J 7 bases, with 16 bases left between them. The CDR3 here is CASSRWQGTNEQFF. DNA of the CDR3: TGTGCCAGCAGCCGGTGGCAGGGTACGAATGAGCAGTTCTTC.

This clonotype has a handful of counts. The rearrangement uses TRBV20-1 and TRBJ2-3, with D unclear. Germline V gene lookup returns CDR1 DFQATT and CDR2 SNEGSKA (reference sequence). This CDR3 region has 12 residues. Trimming left V 5 bases short and J 0 bases short, with 6 bases between. In DNA, the CDR3 is TGCAGTGCTGCGCCTAGCACAGATACGCAGTATTTT. Amino acid sequence: CSAAPSTDTQYF.

The chain recombines TRBV20-1 with TRBJ1-6; 8 positions agree with TRBD1. Germline CDR1 is DFQATT and CDR2 is SNEGSKA (reference sequence). Germline trimming cut 3 bases from V and 7 bases from J; bases unmatched to any gene: 14. The CDR3 extends over 17 amino acids. The DNA of the CDR3 is TGCAGTGCTAGGGCGAGCCAGGGGGCTATTCGGAATTCACCCCTCCACTTT. Its translation: CSARASQGAIRNSPLHF.

There are many counts of this clonotype. This chain connects TRBV7-2 to TRBJ1-2; no firm D call. V gave up 4 bases and J gave up 5 bases, with 20 bases separating them. CDR3 length equals 16 residues. Per the germline V gene, CDR1 is SGHTA and CDR2 is FQGNSA. The DNA for the CDR3 is TGTGCCAGCAGCTCCCTCTTCGGGGTCGGGGATTATGGCTACACCTTC. Its translation is CASSSLFGVGDYGYTF.